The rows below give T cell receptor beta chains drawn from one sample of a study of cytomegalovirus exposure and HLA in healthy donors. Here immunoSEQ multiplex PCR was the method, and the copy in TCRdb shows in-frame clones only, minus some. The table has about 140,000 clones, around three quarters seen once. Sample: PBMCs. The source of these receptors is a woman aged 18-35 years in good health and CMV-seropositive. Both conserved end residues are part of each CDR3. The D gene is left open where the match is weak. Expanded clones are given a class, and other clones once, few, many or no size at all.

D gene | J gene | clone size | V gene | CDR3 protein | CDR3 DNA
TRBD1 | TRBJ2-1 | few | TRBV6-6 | CASSYTDRVEQFF | TGTGCCAGCAGTTACACCGACAGGGTCGAGCAGTTCTTC
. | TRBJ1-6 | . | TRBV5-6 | CASSAVGGFLYNSPLHF | TGTGCCAGCAGCGCGGTCGGCGGGTTCCTCTATAATTCACCCCTCCACTTT
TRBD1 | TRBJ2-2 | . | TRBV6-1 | CASRSGQMNTGELFF | TGTGCCAGCAGGTCGGGACAGATGAACACCGGGGAGCTGTTTTTT
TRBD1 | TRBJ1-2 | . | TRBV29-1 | CSVVAQGESYGYTF | TGCAGCGTTGTGGCCCAGGGGGAATCCTATGGCTACACCTTC
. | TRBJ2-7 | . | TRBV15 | CATSRDNPYEQYF | TGTGCCACCAGCAGAGATAATCCCTACGAGCAGTACTTC
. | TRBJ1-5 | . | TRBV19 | CASSIKQGRNQPQHF | TGTGCCAGTAGTATTAAACAGGGTCGGAATCAGCCCCAGCATTTT
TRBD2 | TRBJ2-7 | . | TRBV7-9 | CASSFPGGVVGSYEQYF | TGTGCCAGCAGCTTCCCGGGGGGGGTTGTGGGCTCTTACGAGCAGTACTTC
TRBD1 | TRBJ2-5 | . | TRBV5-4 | CASSTRRDREETQYF | TGTGCCAGCAGCACGCGCCGGGACAGGGAAGAGACCCAGTACTTC
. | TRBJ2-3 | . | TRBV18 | CASSPLGRGGPSTDTQYF | TGTGCCAGCTCACCACTTGGTAGGGGGGGACCCAGCACAGATACGCAGTATTTT
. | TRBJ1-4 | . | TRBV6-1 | CASSETPGHTLEKLFF | TGTGCCAGCAGTGAAACTCCTGGACATACGCTTGAAAAACTGTTTTTT
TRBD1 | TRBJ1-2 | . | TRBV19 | CASSPGQPYGYTF | TGTGCCAGTAGTCCGGGACAGCCCTATGGCTACACCTTC
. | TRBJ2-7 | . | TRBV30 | CAWSRGTGEQYF | TGTGCCTGGAGTAGAGGCACGGGAGAGCAGTACTTC
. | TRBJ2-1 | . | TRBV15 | CATSTFVSSYNEQFF | TGTGCCACCAGCACCTTTGTGAGCTCCTACAATGAGCAGTTCTTC
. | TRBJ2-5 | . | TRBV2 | CASKSVASQETQYF | TGTGCCAGCAAGTCAGTGGCCAGCCAAGAGACCCAGTACTTC
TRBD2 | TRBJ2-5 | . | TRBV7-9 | CASSSIAGGRETQYF | TGTGCCAGCAGCTCAATAGCGGGGGGGCGGGAGACCCAGTACTTC
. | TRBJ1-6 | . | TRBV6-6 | CASSYRGNNSPLHF | TGTGCCAGCAGTTACAGGGGGAATAATTCACCCCTCCACTTT
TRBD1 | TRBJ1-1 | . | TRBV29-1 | CSVATGVEAFF | TGCAGCGTTGCTACAGGGGTTGAAGCTTTCTTT
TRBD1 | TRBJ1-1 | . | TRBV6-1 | CASRDRGVARMAAFF | TGTGCCAGCAGAGACAGGGGAGTTGCGAGAATGGCGGCTTTCTTT
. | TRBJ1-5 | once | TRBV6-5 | CASYDRNQPQHF | TGTGCCAGCTATGACAGAAATCAGCCCCAGCATTTT
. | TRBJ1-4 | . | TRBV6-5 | CASSSLGEGEKLFF | TGTGCCAGCAGTTCCCTGGGGGAGGGTGAAAAACTGTTTTTT
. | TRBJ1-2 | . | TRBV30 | CAWSPDMNGYTF | TGTGCCTGGAGTCCGGACATGAACGGCTACACCTTC
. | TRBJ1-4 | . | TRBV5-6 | CASSSRSSKLFF | TGTGCCAGCAGCTCCCGGTCCTCCAAACTGTTTTTT
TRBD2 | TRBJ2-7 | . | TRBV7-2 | CASSFEKAGGRYEQYF | TGTGCCAGCAGCTTTGAGAAAGCGGGGGGGCGGTACGAGCAGTACTTC
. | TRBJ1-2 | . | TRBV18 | CASSPSLNYGYTF | TGTGCCAGCTCACCAAGCCTGAACTATGGCTACACCTTC
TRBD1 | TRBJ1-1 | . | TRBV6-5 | CASSYSGRGTTEAFF | TGTGCCAGCAGTTACTCGGGCAGGGGGACGACTGAAGCTTTCTTT
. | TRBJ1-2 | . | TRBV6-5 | CASSYSNPGDGYTF | TGTGCCAGCAGTTACTCGAATCCGGGGGATGGCTACACCTTC
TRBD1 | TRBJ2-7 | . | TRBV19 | CASSITGTGVYEQYF | TGTGCCAGTAGTATAACCGGGACAGGGGTCTACGAGCAGTACTTC